These 9 T cell receptor beta chains were sequenced from one sample in a study of blood T cells in healthy people across ages (dated by TCRdb to about 2015). The library was obtained by 5' RACE. Sequencer: Illumina HiSeq 2500. The second PCR ran for roughly 7 to 12 cycles and used a J-beta primer mix along with a sample-barcoded 5' primer. The public reads were quality trimmed at Q25 with fastp and then assembled into clones with MiXCR by TCRdb, keeping productive beta chains. Rows matching on CDR3 protein sequence are summarized as one entry with the most common DNA and genes. The sample table contains 1.5 million to 2 million distinct CDR3 sequences; only one count was recorded for less than 50% of them. Of the sample, 2% to 2.5% is held by the ten largest clones. Sequenced sample: blood. The origin of the receptors is a woman aged 40 to 50 in good health.

This clonotype was picked up a small number of times. This sequence joins TRBV11-2 and TRBJ2-5; 12 nucleotides align to TRBD2. Losses at the gene ends were 1 base for V and 4 bases for J; bases not matched to a gene: 4. There are 16 residues in the CDR3. CDR1 and CDR2 from the germline V gene are SGHAT and FQNNGV. The CDR3 spells CASSLGGLAGSETQYF. Written as DNA, the CDR3 is TGTGCCAGCAGCTTAGGTGGACTAGCGGGATCAGAGACCCAGTACTTC.

A remark on this clonotype: A much bigger clone sits one base away, suggesting this may be a read error. The V and J genes are TRBV20-1 and TRBJ1-2; perhaps TRBD1 as D (5 bases). Trimming removed 2 bases from V and 12 bases from J, with 25 bases in between. Germline values: CDR1 DFQATT, CDR2 SNEGSKA (reference sequence). CDR3 length equals 15 residues. The CDR3 protein is CSARQKSAGPRGHTF. The CDR3 bases are TGCAGTGCTAGACAAAAGTCGGCAGGTCCGAGGGGCCACACCTTC.

V usage is TRBV18 and J usage is TRBJ2-4; D gene ambiguous. The J call is doubtful: the DNA matches TRBJ2-7 better. The CDR3 contains 14 residues. Germline CDR1 is KGHSH and CDR2 is LQKENI. The CDR3 reads CASSPLSQAYEQYF. CDR3 DNA: TGTGCCAGCTCACCATTATCCCAGGCCTACGAGCAGTACTTC.

V is TRBV20-1 and J is TRBJ2-7; no reliable D call. The J call may be incorrect, as the DNA end agrees better with TRBJ2-5. This CDR3 has 15 residues. Germline V lookup: CDR1 DFQATT, CDR2 SNEGSKA (reference sequence). CDR3 in amino acids: CSASPDTEWRGTQYF. The CDR3 nucleotides are TGCAGTGCTTCCCCGGATACTGAGTGGCGCGGGACCCAGTACTTC.

V gene TRBV10-3 combines with J gene TRBJ2-7, with D tentatively TRBD2 (5 bases). The CDR3 length is 13 residues. Trimming shortened V by 0 bases and J by 5 bases, and 8 bases separated the two germline ends. CDR1 ENHRY and CDR2 SYGVKD come from the germline V gene. The CDR3 protein is CAISESVGNEQYF. CDR3 nucleotide sequence: TGTGCCATCAGTGAGTCGGTCGGGAACGAGCAGTACTTC.

The chain joins TRBV28 to TRBJ1-5; TRBD1 might be the D (6 bases). This CDR3 comprises 14 residues. Per the germline V gene, CDR1 is MDHEN and CDR2 is SYDVKM. Trimming cost V 10 bases and J 0 bases, with 13 bases left between them. CDR3 in amino acids: CATWTVYSNQPQHF. Written as DNA, the CDR3 is TGTGCCACCTGGACAGTTTATAGCAATCAGCCCCAGCATTTT.

The chain employs TRBV7-6 and TRBJ2-4; D is perhaps TRBD1 (5 bases). CDR1 and CDR2 (germline): SGHVS, FNYEAQ. The CDR3 is 18 residues long. V dropped 5 bases and J dropped 3 bases, with 23 bases sitting between them. The chain's CDR3 is CASSRSTPQRRGKNIQYF. The DNA for the CDR3 is TGTGCCAGCAGCCGTAGCACCCCACAGAGAAGGGGCAAAAACATTCAGTACTTC.

CDR3 sequence: CATSRDVIGGSYGYTF. The CDR3 DNA is TGTGCCACCAGCAGAGATGTGATCGGGGGTTCCTATGGCTACACCTTC. The J gene is TRBJ1-2, the V gene TRBV15; a possible D gene is TRBD1 (5 bases). This CDR3 is 16 amino acids long. CDR1 is LNHNV, CDR2 YYDKDF, per germline (reference sequence). With 0 bases removed from V and 4 bases from J, the gap between germline ends came to 15 bases.

This clonotype occurred a few times. The CDR3: CSVADRVFIGYTF. In DNA, the CDR3 is TGCAGCGTTGCGGACAGGGTATTCATTGGCTACACCTTC. This chain joins TRBV29-1 and TRBJ1-2, with TRBD1 matching over 8 bases. The CDR3 loop spans 13 amino acids. The germline V gene has CDR1 SQVTM and CDR2 ANQGSEA. V trimming: 4 bases; J trimming: 7 bases; junction bases outside the gene matches: 8. The variable domain in full, with the rest retrieved from reference TRBV29-1 and TRBJ1-2, is SAVISQKPSRDICQRGTSLTIQCQVDSQVTMMFWYRQQPGQSLTLIATANQGSEATYESGFVIDKFPISRPNLTFSTLTVSNMSPEDSSIYLCSVADRVFIGYTFGSGTRLTVV.